The table lists the clone carrying this TCR beta chain with a few counts. CDR3 length: 15 residues. The J segment lost 7 bases and the V segment lost 2 bases, leaving 8 bases of the junction unmatched. Germline lookup yields CDR1 KGHSH and CDR2 LQKENI. The record originates from a study of human T cells and chemical hapten exposure. Time point here: patch test 3, about 24 weeks after DPC sensitization. The treatment was: therapeutic diphenylcyclopropenone sensitization with weekly scalp DPC. Total RNA was isolated from unfractionated whole blood. Authors' processing steps: With a range of roughly 23,224 to 690,600, the median per sample was about 87,000 TCRs. TCRdb itself ran the RACE reads through MiXCR, one entry per CDR3 protein. For this entry, the V and J calls and clone size follow TCRdb and not the study's own pipeline. The repertoire holds 40,000 or so distinct CDR3 sequences, with over 9.5% as singletons.

The sample here was whole blood, taken in connection with sensitization to the hapten diphenylcyclopropenone (DPC). This TCR derives from a woman aged 40-49 years with alopecia areata. Some clones in this sample may be carry-over from other donors' samples. The V call is TRBV18, the J call TRBJ2-3; 8 bases are a match to TRBD2. CDR3 DNA: TGTGCCAGCTCACCAGGGACCACTAGCGGTAATACGCAGTATTTT. It codes for CASSPGTTSGNTQYF.